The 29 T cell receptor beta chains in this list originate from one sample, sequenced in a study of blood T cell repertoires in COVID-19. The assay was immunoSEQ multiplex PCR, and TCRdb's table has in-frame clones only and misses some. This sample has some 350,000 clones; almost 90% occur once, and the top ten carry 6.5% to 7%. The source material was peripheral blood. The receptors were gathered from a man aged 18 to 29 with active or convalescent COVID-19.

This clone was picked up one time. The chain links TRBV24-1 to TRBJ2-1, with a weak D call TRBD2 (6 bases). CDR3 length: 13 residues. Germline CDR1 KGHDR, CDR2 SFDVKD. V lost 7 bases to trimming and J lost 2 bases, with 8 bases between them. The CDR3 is CATRRDPYNEQFF. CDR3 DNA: TGTGCCACCAGGCGGGACCCCTACAATGAGCAGTTCTTC.

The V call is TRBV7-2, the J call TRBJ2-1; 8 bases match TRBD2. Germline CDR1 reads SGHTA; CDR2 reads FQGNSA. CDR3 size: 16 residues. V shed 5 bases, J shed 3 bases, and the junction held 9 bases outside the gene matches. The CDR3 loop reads CASSRYSGSIYNEQFF. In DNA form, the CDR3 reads TGTGCCAGCAGCAGGTACAGCGGGAGTATCTACAATGAGCAGTTCTTC. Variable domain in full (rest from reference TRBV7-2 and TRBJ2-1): GAGVSQSPSNKVTEKGKDVELRCDPISGHTALYWYRQSLGQGLEFLIYFQGNSAPDKSGLPSDRFSAERTGGSVSTLTIQRTQQEDSAVYLCASSRYSGSIYNEQFFGPGTRLTVL.

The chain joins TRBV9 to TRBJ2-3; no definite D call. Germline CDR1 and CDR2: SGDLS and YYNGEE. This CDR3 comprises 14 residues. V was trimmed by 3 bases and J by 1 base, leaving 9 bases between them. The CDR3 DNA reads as TGTGCCAGCAGCGCGCTAGGTGGCACAGATACGCAGTATTTT. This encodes CASSALGGTDTQYF.

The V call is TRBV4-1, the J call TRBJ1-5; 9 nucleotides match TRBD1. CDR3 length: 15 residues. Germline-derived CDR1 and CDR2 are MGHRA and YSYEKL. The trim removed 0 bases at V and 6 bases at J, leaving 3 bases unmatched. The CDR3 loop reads CASSQDRTGAQPQHF. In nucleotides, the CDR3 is TGCGCCAGCAGCCAAGATAGGACAGGGGCTCAGCCCCAGCATTTT.

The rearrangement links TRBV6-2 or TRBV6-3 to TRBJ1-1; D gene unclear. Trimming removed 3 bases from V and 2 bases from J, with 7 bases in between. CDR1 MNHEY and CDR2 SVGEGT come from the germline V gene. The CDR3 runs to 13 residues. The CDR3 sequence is CASSYPPNTEAFF. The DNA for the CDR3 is TGTGCCAGCAGTTATCCCCCAAACACTGAAGCTTTCTTT.

The CDR3 reads CASRRTGGREKLFF. The CDR3 region has the DNA TGTGCCAGCAGAAGGACAGGGGGTCGGGAAAAACTGTTTTTT. This chain links TRBV28 with TRBJ1-4; the match to TRBD1 covers 10 bases. Germline V gene lookup returns CDR1 MDHEN and CDR2 SYDVKM. V was pared by 6 bases and J by 8 bases, with 6 bases of the junction left unmatched. The CDR3 extends over 14 amino acids.

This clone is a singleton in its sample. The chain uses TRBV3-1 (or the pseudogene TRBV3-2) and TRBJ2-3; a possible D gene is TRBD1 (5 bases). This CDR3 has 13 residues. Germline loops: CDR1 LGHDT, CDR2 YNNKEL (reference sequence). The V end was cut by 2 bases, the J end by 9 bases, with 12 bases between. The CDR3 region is CASSQLGADTQYF. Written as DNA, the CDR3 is TGTGCCAGCAGCCAACTTGGGGCTGACACGCAGTATTTT.

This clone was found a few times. CDR3 in amino acids: CASSQPRGQGDYGYTF. The DNA of the CDR3 is TGCGCCAGCAGTCAACCACGGGGACAGGGAGATTATGGCTACACCTTC. V gene TRBV23-1 combines with J gene TRBJ1-2, with 9 positions matching TRBD1. TRBV23-1 is an ORF, and what it does is uncertain. The length of the CDR3 is 16 residues. V dropped 2 bases and J dropped 5; count of bases not matched to a gene: 9.

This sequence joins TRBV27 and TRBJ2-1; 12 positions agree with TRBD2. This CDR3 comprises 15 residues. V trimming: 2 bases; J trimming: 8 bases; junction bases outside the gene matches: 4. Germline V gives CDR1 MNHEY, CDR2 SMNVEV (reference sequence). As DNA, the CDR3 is TGTGCCAGCAGTTTAACTAGCGGGGGGTTCTATGAGCAGTTCTTC. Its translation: CASSLTSGGFYEQFF.

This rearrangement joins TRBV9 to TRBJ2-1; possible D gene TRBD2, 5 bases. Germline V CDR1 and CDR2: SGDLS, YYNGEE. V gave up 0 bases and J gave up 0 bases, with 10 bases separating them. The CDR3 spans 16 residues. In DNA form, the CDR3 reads TGTGCCAGCAGCGTAGGGGGAGAAGCCTCCTACAATGAGCAGTTCTTC. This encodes CASSVGGEASYNEQFF.

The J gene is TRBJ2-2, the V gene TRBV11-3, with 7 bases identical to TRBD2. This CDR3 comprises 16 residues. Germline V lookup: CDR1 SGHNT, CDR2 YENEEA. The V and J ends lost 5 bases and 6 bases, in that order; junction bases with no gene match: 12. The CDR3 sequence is CASSPFAGAAAGELFF. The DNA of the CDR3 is TGTGCCAGCAGCCCTTTTGCGGGAGCGGCGGCCGGGGAGCTGTTTTTT.

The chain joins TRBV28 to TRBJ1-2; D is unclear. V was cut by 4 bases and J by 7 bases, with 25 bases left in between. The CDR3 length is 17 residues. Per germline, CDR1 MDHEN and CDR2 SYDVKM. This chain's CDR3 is CASSSTGGSPLLRGYTF. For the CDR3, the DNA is TGTGCCAGCAGTTCAACGGGTGGGAGCCCTCTTCTTCGTGGCTACACCTTC.

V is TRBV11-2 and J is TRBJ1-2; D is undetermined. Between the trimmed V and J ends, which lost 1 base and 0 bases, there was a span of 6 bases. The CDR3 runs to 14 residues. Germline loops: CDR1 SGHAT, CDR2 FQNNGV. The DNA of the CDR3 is TGTGCCAGCAGCTTAGTTGGAGCTAACTATGGCTACACCTTC. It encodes CASSLVGANYGYTF.

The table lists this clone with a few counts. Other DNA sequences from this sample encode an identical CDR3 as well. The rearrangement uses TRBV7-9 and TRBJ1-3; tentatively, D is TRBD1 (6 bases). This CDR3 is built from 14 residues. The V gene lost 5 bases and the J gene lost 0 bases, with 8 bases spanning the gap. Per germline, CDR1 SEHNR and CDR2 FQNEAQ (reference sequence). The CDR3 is CASSRDNSGNTIYF. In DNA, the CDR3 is TGTGCCAGCAGCCGGGACAACTCTGGAAACACCATATATTTT.

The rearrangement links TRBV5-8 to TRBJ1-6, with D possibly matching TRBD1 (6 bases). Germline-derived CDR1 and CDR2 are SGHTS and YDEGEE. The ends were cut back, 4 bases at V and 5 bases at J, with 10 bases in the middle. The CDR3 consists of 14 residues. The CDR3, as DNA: TGTGCCAGCAGCAGTACAGGGAATAATTCACCCCTCCACTTT. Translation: CASSSTGNNSPLHF.

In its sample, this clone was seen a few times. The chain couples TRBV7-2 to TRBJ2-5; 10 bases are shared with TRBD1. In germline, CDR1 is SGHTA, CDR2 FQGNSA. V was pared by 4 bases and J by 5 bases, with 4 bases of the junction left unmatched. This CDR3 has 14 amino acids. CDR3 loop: CASSSTGGAETQYF. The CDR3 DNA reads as TGTGCCAGCAGCTCGACAGGGGGCGCGGAGACCCAGTACTTC.

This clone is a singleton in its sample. CDR3 in amino acids: CASRVGRNYGYTF. The CDR3 DNA sequence: TGTGCCAGCAGGGTCGGTCGGAACTATGGCTACACCTTC. The chain combines TRBV5-6 with TRBJ1-2; D not certain. This CDR3 comprises 13 residues. Germline-derived CDR1 and CDR2 are SGHDT and YYEEEE. The V gene lost 5 bases and the J gene lost 2 bases, with 10 bases spanning the gap. Full variable domain (remainder filled in from reference TRBV5-6 and TRBJ1-2): DAGVTQSPTHLIKTRGQQVTLRCSPKSGHDTVSWYQQALGQGPQFIFQYYEEEERQRGNFPDRFSGHQFPNYSSELNVNALLLGDSALYLCASRVGRNYGYTFGSGTRLTVV.

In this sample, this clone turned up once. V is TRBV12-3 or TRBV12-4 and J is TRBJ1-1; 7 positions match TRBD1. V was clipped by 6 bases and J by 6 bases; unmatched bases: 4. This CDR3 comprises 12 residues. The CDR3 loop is CASRTGIAEAFF. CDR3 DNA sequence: TGTGCCAGCAGGACAGGGATAGCTGAAGCTTTCTTT.

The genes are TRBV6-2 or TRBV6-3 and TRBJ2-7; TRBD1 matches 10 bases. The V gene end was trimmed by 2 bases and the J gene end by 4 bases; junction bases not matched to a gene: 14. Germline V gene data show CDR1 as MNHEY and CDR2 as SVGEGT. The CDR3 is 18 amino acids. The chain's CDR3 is CASSYNPAGGTGVYEQYF. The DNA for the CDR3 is TGTGCCAGCAGTTACAACCCCGCCGGAGGGACAGGGGTGTACGAGCAGTACTTC.

This CDR3 reads CASSLHRVPYEQYF. CDR3 sequence (DNA): TGTGCCAGCAGCTTACACAGGGTCCCCTACGAGCAGTACTTC. The chain combines TRBV7-2 with TRBJ2-7, with TRBD1 as a possible D gene (6 bases). CDR3 length: 14 amino acids. Germline CDR1 reads SGHTA; CDR2 reads FQGNSA. V was clipped by 2 bases and J by 2 bases, with 10 bases between them.

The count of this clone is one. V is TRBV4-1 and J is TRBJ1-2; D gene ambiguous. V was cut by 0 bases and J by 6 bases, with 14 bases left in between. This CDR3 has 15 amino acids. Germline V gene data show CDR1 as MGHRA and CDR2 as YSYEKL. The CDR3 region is CASSQEGPPLNGYTF. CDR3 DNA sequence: TGCGCCAGCAGCCAAGAGGGCCCCCCTCTTAATGGCTACACCTTC.

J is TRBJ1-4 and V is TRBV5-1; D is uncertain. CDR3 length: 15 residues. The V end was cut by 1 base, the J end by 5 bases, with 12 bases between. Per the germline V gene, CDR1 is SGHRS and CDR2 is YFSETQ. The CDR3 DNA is TGCGCCAGCAGCTTGTTCGGTAACTCCAATGAAAAACTGTTTTTT. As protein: CASSLFGNSNEKLFF.

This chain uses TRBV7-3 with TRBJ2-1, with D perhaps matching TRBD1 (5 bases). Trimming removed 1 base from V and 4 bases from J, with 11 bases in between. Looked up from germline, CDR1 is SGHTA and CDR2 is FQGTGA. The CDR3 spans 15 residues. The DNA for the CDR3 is TGTGCCAGCAGCTTAAATGGGGCCCAGTACAATGAGCAGTTCTTC. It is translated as CASSLNGAQYNEQFF.

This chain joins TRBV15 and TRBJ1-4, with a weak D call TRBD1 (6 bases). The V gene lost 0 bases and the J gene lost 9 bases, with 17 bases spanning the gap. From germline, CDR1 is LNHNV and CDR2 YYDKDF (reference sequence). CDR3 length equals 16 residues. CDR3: CATSRERSRGAKKLFF. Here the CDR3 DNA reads TGTGCCACCAGCAGAGAGAGGTCCAGGGGTGCAAAAAAACTGTTTTTT.

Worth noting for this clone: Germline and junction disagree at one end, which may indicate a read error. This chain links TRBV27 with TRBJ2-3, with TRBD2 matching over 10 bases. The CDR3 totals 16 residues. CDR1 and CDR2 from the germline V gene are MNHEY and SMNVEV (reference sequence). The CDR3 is CASSSGSGRNTDTQYF. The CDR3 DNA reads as TGTGCCAGCAGTTCGGGTAGCGGGAGGAATACAGATACGCAGTATTTC.

The CDR3 DNA follows: TGTGCCAGCAGCCACGGGCTAGCGGGAGGACTGTTCTTC. Protein: CASSHGLAGGLFF. J is TRBJ2-1 and V is TRBV6-2 or TRBV6-3; TRBD2 matches at 11 bases. The V gene's germline CDR1 is MNHEY and CDR2 SVGEGT. V trimming: 6 bases; J trimming: 15 bases; junction bases outside the gene matches: 10. The CDR3 is 13 residues long.

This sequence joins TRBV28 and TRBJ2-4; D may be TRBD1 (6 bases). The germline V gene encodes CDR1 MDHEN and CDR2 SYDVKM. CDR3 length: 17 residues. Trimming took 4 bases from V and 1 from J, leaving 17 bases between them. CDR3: CASSSPQGRWAKNIQYF. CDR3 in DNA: TGTGCCAGCAGTTCCCCACAGGGCCGGTGGGCCAAAAACATTCAGTACTTC.

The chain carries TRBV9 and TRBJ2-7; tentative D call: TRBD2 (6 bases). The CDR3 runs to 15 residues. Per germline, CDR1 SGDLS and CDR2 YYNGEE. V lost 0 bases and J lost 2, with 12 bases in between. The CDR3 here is CASSVEFGGAYEQYF. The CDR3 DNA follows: TGTGCCAGCAGCGTAGAATTCGGGGGAGCCTACGAGCAGTACTTC.

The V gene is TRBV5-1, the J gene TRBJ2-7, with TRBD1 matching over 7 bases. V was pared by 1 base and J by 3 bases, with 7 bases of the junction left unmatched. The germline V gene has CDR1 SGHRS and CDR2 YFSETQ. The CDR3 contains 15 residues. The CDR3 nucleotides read TGCGCCAGCAGCTTGTCCCAGGGGGTCATCTACGAGCAGTACTTC. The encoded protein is CASSLSQGVIYEQYF.